This TCR beta chain was profiled in a study of OX40 agonist ivuxolimab in advanced cancers. Measured with immunoSEQ multiplex PCR; TCRdb has only the in-frame clones, and not every one. The data show 35,000 to 40,000 clones, 85% to 90% seen once. CDR3 length equals 10 residues. Germline values: CDR1 DFQATT, CDR2 SNEGSKA (reference sequence). The V call is TRBV20-1, the J call TRBJ1-1; no reliable D call. The sample here was CD4+ or CD8+ T cells sorted from blood, taken in a trial of the OX40 agonist ivuxolimab. The receptor was derived from an adult with an advanced solid tumor such as melanoma, head and neck, liver or kidney cancer. The chain's CDR3 is CEVTNTEAFF. The CDR3 DNA sequence: TGCGAGGTAACCAACACTGAAGCTTTCTTT.